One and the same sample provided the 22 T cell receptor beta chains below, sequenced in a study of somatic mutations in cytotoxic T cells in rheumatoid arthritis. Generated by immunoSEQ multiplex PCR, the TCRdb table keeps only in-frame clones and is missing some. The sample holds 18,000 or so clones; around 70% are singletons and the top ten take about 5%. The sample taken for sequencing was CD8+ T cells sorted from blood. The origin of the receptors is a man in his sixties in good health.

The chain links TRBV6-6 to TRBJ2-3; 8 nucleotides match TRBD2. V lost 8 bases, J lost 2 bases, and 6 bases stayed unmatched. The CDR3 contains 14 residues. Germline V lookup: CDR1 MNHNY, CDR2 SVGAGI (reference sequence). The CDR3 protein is CASAVAGTTDTQYF. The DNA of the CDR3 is TGTGCCAGCGCGGTAGCGGGGACCACAGATACGCAGTATTTT.

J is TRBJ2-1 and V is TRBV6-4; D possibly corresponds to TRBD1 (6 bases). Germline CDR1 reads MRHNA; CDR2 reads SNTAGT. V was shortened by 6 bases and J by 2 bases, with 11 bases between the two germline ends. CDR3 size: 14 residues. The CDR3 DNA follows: TGTGCCAGCAGCCCTGGGGGCCCCTACAATGAGCAGTTCTTC. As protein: CASSPGGPYNEQFF.

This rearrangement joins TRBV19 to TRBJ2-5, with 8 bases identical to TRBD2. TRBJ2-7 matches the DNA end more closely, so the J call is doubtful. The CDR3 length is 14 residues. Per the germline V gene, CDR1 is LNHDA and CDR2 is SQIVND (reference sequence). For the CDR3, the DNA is TGTGCCAGCGGGTATAGCGGGACGGACTACGAGCAGTACTTC. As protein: CASGYSGTDYEQYF.

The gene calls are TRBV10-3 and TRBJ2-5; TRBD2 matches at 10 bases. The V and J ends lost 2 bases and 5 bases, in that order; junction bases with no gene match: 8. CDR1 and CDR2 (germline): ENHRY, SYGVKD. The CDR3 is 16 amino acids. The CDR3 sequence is CAISEGLAGEAETQYF. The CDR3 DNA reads TGTGCCATCAGTGAGGGGCTAGCGGGAGAGGCTGAGACCCAGTACTTC.

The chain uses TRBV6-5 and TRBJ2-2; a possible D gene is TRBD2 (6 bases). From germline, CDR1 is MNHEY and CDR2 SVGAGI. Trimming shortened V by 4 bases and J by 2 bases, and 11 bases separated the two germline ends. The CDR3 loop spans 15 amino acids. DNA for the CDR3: TGTGCCAGCAGTTTAGCGGCTTTTAACACCGGGGAGCTGTTTTTT. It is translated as CASSLAAFNTGELFF.

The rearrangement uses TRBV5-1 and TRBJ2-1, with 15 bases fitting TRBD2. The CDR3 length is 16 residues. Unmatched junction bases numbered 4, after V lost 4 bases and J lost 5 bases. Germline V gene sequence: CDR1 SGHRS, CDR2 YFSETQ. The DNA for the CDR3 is TGCGCCAGCAGCGTAGGACTAGCGGGGGGGAACAATGAGCAGTTCTTC. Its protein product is CASSVGLAGGNNEQFF.

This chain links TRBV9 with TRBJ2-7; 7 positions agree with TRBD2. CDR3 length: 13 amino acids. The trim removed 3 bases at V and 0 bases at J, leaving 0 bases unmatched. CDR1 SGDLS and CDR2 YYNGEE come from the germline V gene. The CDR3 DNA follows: TGTGCCAGCAGCGGGACTAGCTCCTACGAGCAGTACTTC. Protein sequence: CASSGTSSYEQYF.

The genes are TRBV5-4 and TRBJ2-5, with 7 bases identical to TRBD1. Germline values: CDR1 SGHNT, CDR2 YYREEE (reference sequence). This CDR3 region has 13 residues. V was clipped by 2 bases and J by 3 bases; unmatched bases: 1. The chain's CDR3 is CASSFDREETQYF. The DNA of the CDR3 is TGTGCCAGCAGCTTTGACAGGGAAGAGACCCAGTACTTC.

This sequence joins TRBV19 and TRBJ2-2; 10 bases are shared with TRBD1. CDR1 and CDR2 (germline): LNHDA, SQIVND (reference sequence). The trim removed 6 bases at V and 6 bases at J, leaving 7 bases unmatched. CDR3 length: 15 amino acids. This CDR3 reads CASRPGTGASGELFF. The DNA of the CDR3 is TGTGCCAGTAGGCCCGGGACAGGGGCCTCCGGGGAGCTGTTTTTT. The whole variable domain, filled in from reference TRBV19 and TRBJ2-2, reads DGGITQSPKYLFRKEGQNVTLSCEQNLNHDAMYWYRQDPGQGLRLIYYSQIVNDFQKGDIAEGYSVSREKKESFPLTVTSAQKNPTAFYLCASRPGTGASGELFFGEGSRLTVL.

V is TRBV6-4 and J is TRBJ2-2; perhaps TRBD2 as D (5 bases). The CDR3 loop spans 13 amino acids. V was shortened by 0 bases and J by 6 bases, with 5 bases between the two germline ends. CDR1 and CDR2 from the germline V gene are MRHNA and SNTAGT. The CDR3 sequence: CASSDSSAGELFF. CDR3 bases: TGTGCCAGCAGTGACTCTAGCGCCGGGGAGCTGTTTTTT.

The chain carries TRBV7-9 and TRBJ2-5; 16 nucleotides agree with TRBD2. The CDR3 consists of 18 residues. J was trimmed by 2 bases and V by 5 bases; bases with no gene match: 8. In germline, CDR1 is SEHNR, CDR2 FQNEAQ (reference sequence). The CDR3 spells CASSAGTSGRGAQETQYF. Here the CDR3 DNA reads TGTGCCAGCAGCGCCGGGACTAGCGGGAGGGGAGCACAAGAGACCCAGTACTTC.

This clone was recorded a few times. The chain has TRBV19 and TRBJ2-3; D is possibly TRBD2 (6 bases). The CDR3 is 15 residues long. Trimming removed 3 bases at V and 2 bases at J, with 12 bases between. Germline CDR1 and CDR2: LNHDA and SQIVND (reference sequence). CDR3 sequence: CASSILAGPTDTQYF. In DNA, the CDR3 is TGTGCCAGTAGTATTCTTGCGGGGCCCACAGATACGCAGTATTTT.

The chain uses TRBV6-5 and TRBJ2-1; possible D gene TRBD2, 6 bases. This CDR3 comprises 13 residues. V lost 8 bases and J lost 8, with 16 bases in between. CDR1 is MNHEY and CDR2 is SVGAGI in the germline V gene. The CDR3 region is CASVGTQQDEQFF. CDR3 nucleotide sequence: TGTGCCAGCGTCGGGACTCAGCAGGATGAGCAGTTCTTC.

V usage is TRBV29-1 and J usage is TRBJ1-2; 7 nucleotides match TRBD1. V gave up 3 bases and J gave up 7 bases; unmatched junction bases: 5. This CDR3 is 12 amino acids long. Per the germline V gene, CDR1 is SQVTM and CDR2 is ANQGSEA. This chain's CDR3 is CSVDVAGGGYTF. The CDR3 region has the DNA TGCAGCGTTGATGTCGCAGGGGGTGGCTACACCTTC. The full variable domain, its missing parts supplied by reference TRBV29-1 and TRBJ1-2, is SAVISQKPSRDICQRGTSLTIQCQVDSQVTMMFWYRQQPGQSLTLIATANQGSEATYESGFVIDKFPISRPNLTFSTLTVSNMSPEDSSIYLCSVDVAGGGYTFGSGTRLTVV.

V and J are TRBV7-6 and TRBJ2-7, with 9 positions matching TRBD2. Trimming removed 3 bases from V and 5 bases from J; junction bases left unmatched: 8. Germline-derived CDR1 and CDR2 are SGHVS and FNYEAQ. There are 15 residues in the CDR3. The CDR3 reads CASSLAGGPGDEQYF. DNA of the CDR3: TGTGCCAGCAGCTTGGCGGGAGGGCCCGGTGACGAGCAGTACTTC.

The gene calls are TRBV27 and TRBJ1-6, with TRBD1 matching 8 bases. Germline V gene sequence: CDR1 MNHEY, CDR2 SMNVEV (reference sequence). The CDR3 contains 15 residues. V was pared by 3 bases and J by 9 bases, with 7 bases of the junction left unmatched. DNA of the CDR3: TGTGCCAGCAGTTTGAGGGACAGGAGTATTTCACCCCTCCACTTT. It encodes CASSLRDRSISPLHF.

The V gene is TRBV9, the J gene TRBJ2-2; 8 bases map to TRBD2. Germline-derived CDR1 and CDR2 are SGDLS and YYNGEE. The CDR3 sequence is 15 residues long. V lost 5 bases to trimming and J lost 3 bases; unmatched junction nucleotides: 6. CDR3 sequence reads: CASRGGGPYTGELFF. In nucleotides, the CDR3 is TGTGCCAGCAGGGGCGGGGGGCCGTACACCGGGGAGCTGTTTTTT.

CDR3 nucleotides: TGTGCCAGTAGTTTCGCAGGGTATAGCAATCAGCCCCAGCATTTT. It codes for CASSFAGYSNQPQHF. The chain has TRBV19 and TRBJ1-5, with a weak D call TRBD1 (5 bases). The germline V and J ends were trimmed by 5 bases and 0 bases, with 11 bases remaining between them. The CDR3 spans 15 residues. From germline, CDR1 is LNHDA and CDR2 SQIVND (reference sequence).

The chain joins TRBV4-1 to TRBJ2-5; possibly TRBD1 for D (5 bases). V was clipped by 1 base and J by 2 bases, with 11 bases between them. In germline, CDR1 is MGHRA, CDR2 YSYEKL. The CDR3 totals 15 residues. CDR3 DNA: TGCGCCAGCAGCCAAGGGACAAAACTACAAGAGACCCAGTACTTC. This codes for CASSQGTKLQETQYF.

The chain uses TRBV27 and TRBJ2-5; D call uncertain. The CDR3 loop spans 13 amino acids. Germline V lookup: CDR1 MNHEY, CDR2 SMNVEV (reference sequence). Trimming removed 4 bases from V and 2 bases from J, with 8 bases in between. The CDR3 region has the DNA TGTGCCAGCAGTTCTACAGATCAAGAGACCCAGTACTTC. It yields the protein CASSSTDQETQYF.

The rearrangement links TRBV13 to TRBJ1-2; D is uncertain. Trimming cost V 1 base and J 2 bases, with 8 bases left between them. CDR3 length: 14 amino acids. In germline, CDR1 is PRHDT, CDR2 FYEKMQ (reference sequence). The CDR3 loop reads CASSLEQVNYGYTF. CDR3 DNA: TGTGCCAGCAGCTTAGAGCAGGTGAACTATGGCTACACCTTC. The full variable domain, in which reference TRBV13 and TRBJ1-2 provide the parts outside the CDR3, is AAGVIQSPRHLIKEKRETATLKCYPIPRHDTVYWYQQGPGQDPQFLISFYEKMQSDKGSIPDRFSAQQFSDYHSELNMSSLELGDSALYFCASSLEQVNYGYTFGSGTRLTVV.

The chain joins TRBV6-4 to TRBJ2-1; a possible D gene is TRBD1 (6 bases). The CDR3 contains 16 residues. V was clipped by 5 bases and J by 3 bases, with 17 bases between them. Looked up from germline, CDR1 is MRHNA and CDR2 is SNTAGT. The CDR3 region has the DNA TGTGCCAGCAGTATCTCGTGGGGGCAGCTCTACAATGAGCAGTTCTTC. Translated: CASSISWGQLYNEQFF.